This paragraph covers one T cell receptor beta chain sequence. What it recognizes is unknown. Germline V gives CDR1 MNHEY, CDR2 SMNVEV (reference sequence). V shed 6 bases and J 0 bases; nucleotides not matched to a gene: 10. This CDR3 has 18 amino acids. Sorted CD4+ subsets: naive, central memory, regulatory, stem cell-like memory (CD45RO/CCR7/CD25/CD127/CD95/CD27 panel). The entirety of the isolated RNA underwent reverse transcription, so expressed TCRB transcripts were sequenced. Assay: immunoSEQ multiplex PCR; the TCRdb copy retains only in-frame clones and omits some. Of roughly 290,000 clones listed, about 8.5% were seen once; the top ten hold roughly 1%. This entry comes from a study of beta chain features in type 1 diabetes. Findings and caveats of the study: For patients, the naive, central memory and Treg TCRB repertoires appeared more alike than for healthy donors. Cells that show high TCR expression could be over-represented by cDNA sequencing.

The sequence came from a woman aged 18-30 years in good health. The chain couples TRBV27 to TRBJ1-5, with 11 bases matching TRBD1. Source material: central memory CD4+ T cells from blood. Here the CDR3 DNA reads TGTGCCAGCAGACGGACAGGGGGCGGATGGGGTAGCAATCAGCCCCAGCATTTT. Protein product: CASRRTGGGWGSNQPQHF.